This section outlines one T cell receptor (beta chain) sequence together with its context. What it recognizes is unknown. These data belong to a study of Graves' ophthalmopathy and Graves' hyperthyroidism. The overall study: At initial diagnosis, peripheral blood was obtained, and this preceded any treatment. General study points: Most thyroid clonotypes with frequency above 0.001 were detected in blood too.

This CDR3 region has 15 residues. Per germline, CDR1 LGHNA and CDR2 YSLEER. Trimming shortened V by 0 bases and J by 6 bases, and 14 bases separated the two germline ends. Lactation, pregnancy, uncontrolled infections and other autoimmune diseases were all grounds for excluding patients. Amplified material comprised TCR beta CDR3 regions derived from RNA transcripts. The authors performed first-round RT-PCR with HTBI primers and then a second-round multiplex PCR. MiXCR was run by TCRdb on the multiplex PCR reads, yielding one entry per CDR3 protein. The repertoire holds hundreds of thousands of distinct CDR3 sequences, 22% seen once, with more than 5.5% in the top ten.

This receptor was identified in a woman between 18 and 29 years old with stable Graves' hyperthyroidism. Some clones in this sample may be carry-over from other donors' samples. The sequenced sample consisted of peripheral blood. This rearrangement joins TRBV4-3 to TRBJ1-2; D is undetermined. As DNA, the CDR3 is TGCGCCAGCAGCCAAGAATTTAGGGTTGGCGATGGCTACACCTTC. It codes for CASSQEFRVGDGYTF.